Detailed here is one T cell receptor beta chain. The treatment here: oral pan-JAK inhibitor, 5-10 mg twice daily. Individuals with alopecia areata gave both lesional scalp punch biopsies and peripheral blood for collection. The data originate from a study of CD8+ T cells in alopecia areata. V was shortened by 4 bases and J by 3 bases, with 16 bases between the two germline ends. The CDR3 runs to 15 residues. Germline V lookup: CDR1 MNHEY, CDR2 SVGAGI. RNA extraction was followed by reverse transcription into cDNA, which acted as the sequencing template. Clones were sequenced by immunoSEQ multiplex PCR, and TCRdb holds only the in-frame ones, with some missing. This sample carries 150,000 to 200,000 clones, 50% to 75% of them seen once, and the ten largest clones take around 15%.

The J gene is TRBJ2-7, the V gene TRBV6-5, with D maybe TRBD2 (5 bases). This specimen consisted of CD4+ T cells sorted from blood, obtained at week 56, from a patient treated with tofacitinib. The clonotype was recovered from a human donor with alopecia areata. CDR3 region: CASSSLGFPGYEQYF. For the CDR3, the DNA is TGTGCCAGCAGTTCACTAGGATTCCCAGGCTACGAGCAGTACTTC.